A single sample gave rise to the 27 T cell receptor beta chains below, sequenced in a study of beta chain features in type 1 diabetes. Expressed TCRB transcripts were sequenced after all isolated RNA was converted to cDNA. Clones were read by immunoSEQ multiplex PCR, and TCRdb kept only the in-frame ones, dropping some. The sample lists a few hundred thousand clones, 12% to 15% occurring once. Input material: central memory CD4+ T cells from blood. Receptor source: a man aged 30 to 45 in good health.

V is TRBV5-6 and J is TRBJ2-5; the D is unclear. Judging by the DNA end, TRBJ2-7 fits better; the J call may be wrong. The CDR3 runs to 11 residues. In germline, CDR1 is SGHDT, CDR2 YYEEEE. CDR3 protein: CASSLGPEQYF. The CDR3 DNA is TGTGCCAGCAGCTTGGGTCCCGAGCAGTACTTC.

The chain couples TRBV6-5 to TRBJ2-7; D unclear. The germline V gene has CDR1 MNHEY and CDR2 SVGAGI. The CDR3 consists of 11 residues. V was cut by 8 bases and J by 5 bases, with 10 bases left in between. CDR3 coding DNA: TGTGCCAGCCCCCGCGGTCACGAGCAGTACGTC. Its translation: CASPRGHEQYV.

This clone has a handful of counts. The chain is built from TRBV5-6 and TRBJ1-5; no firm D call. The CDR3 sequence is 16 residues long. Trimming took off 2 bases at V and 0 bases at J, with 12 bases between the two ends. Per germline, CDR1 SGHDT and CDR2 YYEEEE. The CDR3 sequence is CASSFSRIYSNQPQHF. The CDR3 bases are TGTGCCAGCAGCTTCTCACGGATTTATAGCAATCAGCCCCAGCATTTT. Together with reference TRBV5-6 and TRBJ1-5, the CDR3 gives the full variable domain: DAGVTQSPTHLIKTRGQQVTLRCSPKSGHDTVSWYQQALGQGPQFIFQYYEEEERQRGNFPDRFSGHQFPNYSSELNVNALLLGDSALYLCASSFSRIYSNQPQHFGDGTRLSIL.

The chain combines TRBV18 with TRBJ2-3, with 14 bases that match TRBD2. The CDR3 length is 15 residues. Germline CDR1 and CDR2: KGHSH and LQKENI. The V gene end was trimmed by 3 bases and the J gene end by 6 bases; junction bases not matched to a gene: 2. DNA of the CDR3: TGTGCCAGCTCACCGGGACTAGCGGGAGTGGATACGCAGTATTTT. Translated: CASSPGLAGVDTQYF.

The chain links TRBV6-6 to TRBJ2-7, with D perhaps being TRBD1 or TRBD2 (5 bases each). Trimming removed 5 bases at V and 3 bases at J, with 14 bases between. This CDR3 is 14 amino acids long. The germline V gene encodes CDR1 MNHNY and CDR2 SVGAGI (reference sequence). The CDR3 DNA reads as TGTGCCAGCAGTGAGAGGGACGGCCTCTACGAGCAGTACTTC. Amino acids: CASSERDGLYEQYF.

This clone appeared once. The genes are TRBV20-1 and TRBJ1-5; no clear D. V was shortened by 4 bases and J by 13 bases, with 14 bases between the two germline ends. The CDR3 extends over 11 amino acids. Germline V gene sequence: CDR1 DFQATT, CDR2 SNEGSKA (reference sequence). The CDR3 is CSATQTGPQHF. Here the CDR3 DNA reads TGCAGTGCTACCCAAACTGGGCCTCAGCATTTT.

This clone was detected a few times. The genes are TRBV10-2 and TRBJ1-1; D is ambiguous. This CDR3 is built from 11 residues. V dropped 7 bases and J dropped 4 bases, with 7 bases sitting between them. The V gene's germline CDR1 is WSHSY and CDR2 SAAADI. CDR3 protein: CASNLGTEAFF. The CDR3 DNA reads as TGCGCCAGCAATTTGGGCACTGAAGCTTTCTTT.

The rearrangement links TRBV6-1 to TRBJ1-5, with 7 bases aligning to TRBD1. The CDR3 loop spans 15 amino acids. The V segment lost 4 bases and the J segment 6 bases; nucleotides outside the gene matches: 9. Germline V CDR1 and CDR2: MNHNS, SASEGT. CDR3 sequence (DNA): TGTGCCAGCAGTGCCCGGGACAGTAGTCTTCAGCCCCAGCATTTT. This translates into CASSARDSSLQPQHF.

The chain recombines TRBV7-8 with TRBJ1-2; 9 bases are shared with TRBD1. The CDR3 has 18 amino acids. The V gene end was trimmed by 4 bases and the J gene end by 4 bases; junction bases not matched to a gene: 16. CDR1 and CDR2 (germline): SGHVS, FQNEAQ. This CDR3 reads CASSSQLLRDRDLYGYTF. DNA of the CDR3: TGTGCCAGCAGCTCCCAATTACTCCGGGACAGGGATCTCTATGGCTACACCTTC.

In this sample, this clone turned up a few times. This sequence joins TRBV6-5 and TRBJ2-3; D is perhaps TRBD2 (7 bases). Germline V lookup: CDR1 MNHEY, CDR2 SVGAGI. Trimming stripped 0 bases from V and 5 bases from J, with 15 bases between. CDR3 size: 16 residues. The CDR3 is CASSYSSWGGKDTQYF. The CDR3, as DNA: TGTGCCAGCAGTTACTCTTCTTGGGGGGGCAAAGATACGCAGTATTTT.

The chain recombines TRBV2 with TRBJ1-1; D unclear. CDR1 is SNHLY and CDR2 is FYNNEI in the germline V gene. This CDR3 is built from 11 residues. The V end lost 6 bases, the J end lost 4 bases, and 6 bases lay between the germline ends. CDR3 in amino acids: CASRVGTEAFF. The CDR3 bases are TGTGCCAGCAGGGTAGGCACTGAAGCTTTCTTT.

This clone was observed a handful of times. CDR3 protein: CASSPGTGVTEAFF. CDR3 sequence (DNA): TGCGCCAGCAGCCCGGGGACAGGGGTGACTGAAGCTTTCTTT. This chain connects TRBV5-1 to TRBJ1-1; 10 bases match TRBD1. This CDR3 region has 14 residues. Germline CDR1 reads SGHRS; CDR2 reads YFSETQ. Losses at the gene ends were 4 bases for V and 5 bases for J; bases not matched to a gene: 5. The entire variable domain, with the rest obtained from reference TRBV5-1 and TRBJ1-1, is as follows: KAGVTQTPRYLIKTRGQQVTLSCSPISGHRSVSWYQQTPGQGLQFLFEYFSETQRNKGNFPGRFSGRQFSNSRSEMNVSTLELGDSALYLCASSPGTGVTEAFFGQGTRLTVV.

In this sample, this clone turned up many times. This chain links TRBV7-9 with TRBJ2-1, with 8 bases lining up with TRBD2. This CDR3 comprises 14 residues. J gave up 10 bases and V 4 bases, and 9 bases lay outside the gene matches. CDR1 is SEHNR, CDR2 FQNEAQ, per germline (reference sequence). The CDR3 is CASSSRAGVEEQFF. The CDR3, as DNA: TGTGCCAGCAGCTCACGAGCGGGGGTTGAAGAGCAGTTCTTC.

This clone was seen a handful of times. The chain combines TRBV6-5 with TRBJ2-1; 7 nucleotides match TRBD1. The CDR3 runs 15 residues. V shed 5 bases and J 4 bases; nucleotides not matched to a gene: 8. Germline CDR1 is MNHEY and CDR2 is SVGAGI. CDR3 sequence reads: CASSPHGQEYNEQFF. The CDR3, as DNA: TGTGCCAGCAGTCCACACGGACAGGAATACAATGAGCAGTTCTTC.

This CDR3 is CAISEGSPYEQYV. Written as DNA, the CDR3 is TGTGCCATCAGTGAGGGGAGTCCCTACGAGCAGTACGTC. The chain carries TRBV10-3 and TRBJ2-7, with D possibly TRBD2 on 5 matching bases. The germline gives CDR1 ENHRY, CDR2 SYGVKD. CDR3 length: 13 amino acids. V shed 2 bases and J shed 2 bases, with 7 bases lying between them.

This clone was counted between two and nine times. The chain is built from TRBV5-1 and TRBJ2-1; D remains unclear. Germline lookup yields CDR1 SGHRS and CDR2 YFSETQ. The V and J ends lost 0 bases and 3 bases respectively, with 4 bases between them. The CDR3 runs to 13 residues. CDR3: CASSLVGYNEQFF. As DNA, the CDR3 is TGCGCCAGCAGCTTGGTGGGCTACAATGAGCAGTTCTTC.

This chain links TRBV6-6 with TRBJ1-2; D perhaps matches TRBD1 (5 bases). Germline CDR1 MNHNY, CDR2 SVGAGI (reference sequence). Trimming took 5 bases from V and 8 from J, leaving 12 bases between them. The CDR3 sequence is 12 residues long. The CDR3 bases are TGTGCCAGCAGTCCTGGGACGGGAGGCTACACCTTC. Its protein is CASSPGTGGYTF.

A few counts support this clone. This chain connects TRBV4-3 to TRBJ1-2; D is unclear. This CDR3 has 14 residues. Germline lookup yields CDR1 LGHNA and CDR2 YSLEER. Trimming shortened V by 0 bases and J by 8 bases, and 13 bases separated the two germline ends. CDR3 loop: CASSQEWSSQGYTF. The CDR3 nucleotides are TGCGCCAGCAGCCAAGAGTGGAGTTCCCAGGGCTACACCTTC.

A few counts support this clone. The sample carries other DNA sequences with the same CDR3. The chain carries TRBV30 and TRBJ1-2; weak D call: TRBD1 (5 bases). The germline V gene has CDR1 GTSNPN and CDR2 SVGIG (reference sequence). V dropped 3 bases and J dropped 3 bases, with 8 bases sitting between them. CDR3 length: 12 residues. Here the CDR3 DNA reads TGTGCCTGGAGAGGCAGGGACTATGGCTACACCTTC. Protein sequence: CAWRGRDYGYTF.

CDR3 amino acids: CASSFNGVSFLAKNIQYF. CDR3 bases: TGTGCCAGCAGCTTCAACGGAGTCTCTTTCCTTGCCAAAAACATTCAGTACTTC. V usage is TRBV7-9 and J usage is TRBJ2-4; D unresolved. The CDR3 is made up of 18 amino acids. CDR1 is SEHNR, CDR2 FQNEAQ, per germline (reference sequence). The ends were cut back, 3 bases at V and 1 base at J, with 19 bases in the middle.

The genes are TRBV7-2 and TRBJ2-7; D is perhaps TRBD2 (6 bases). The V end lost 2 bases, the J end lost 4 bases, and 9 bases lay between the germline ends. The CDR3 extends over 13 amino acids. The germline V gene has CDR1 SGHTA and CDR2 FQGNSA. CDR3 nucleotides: TGTGCCAGCAGCTTAAAGGGAGGATACGAGCAGTACGTC. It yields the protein CASSLKGGYEQYV.

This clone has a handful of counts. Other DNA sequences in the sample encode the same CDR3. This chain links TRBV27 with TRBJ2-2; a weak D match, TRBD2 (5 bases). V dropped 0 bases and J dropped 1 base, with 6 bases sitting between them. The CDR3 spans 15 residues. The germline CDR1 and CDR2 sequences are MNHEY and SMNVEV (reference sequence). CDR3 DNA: TGTGCCAGCAGTTTATCCCGGGAGAACACCGGGGAGCTGTTTTTT. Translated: CASSLSRENTGELFF.

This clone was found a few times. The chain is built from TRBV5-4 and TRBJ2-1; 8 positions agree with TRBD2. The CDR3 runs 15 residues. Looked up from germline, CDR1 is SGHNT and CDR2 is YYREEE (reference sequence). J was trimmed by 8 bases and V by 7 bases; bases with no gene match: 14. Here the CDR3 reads CASQPGTRGGHEQFF. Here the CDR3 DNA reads TGTGCCAGCCAGCCCGGGACTAGGGGGGGCCATGAGCAGTTCTTC.

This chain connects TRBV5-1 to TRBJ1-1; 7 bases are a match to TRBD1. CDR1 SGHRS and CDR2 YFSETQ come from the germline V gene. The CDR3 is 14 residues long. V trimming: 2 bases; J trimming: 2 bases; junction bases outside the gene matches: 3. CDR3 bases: TGCGCCAGCAGCTTCGGACAGGTTAACACTGAAGCTTTCTTT. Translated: CASSFGQVNTEAFF.

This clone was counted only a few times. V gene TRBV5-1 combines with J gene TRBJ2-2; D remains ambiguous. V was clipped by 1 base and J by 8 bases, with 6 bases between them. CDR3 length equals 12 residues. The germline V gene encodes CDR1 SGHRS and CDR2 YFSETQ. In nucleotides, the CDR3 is TGCGCCAGCAGCTTGTATTTAGGGGAGCTGTTTTTT. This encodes CASSLYLGELFF. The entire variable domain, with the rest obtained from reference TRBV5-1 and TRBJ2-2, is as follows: KAGVTQTPRYLIKTRGQQVTLSCSPISGHRSVSWYQQTPGQGLQFLFEYFSETQRNKGNFPGRFSGRQFSNSRSEMNVSTLELGDSALYLCASSLYLGELFFGEGSRLTVL.

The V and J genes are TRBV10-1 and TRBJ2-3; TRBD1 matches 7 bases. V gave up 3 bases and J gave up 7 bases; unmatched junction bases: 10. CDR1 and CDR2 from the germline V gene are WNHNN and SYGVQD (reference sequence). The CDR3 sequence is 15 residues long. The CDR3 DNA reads TGCGCCAGCAGTGAAGGGAGAGGGGGCTGGTATACGCAGTATTTT. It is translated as CASSEGRGGWYTQYF.

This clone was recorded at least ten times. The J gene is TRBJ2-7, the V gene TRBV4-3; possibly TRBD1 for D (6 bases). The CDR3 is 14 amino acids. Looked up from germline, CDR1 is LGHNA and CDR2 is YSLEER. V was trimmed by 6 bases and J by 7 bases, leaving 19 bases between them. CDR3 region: CASSATVGAGEQYF. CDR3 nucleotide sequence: TGCGCCAGCAGTGCTACAGTGGGGGCTGGGGAGCAGTACTTC.